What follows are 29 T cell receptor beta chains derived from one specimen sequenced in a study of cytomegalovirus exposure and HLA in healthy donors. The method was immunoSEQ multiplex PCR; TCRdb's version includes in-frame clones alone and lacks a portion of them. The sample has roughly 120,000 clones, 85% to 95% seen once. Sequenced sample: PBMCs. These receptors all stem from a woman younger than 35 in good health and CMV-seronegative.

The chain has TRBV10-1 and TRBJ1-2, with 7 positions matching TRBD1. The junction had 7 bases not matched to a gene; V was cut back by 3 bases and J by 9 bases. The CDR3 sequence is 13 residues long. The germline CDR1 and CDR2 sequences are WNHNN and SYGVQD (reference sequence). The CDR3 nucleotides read TGCGCCAGCAGTGATGGAGCAGGGGGTAGCTACACCTTC. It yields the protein CASSDGAGGSYTF.

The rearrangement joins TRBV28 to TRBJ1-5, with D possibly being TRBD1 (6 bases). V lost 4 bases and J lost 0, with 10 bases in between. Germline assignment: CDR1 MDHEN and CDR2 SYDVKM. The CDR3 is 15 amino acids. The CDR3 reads CASSSQGYSNQPQHF. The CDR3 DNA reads TGTGCCAGCAGTTCACAGGGTTATAGCAATCAGCCCCAGCATTTT.

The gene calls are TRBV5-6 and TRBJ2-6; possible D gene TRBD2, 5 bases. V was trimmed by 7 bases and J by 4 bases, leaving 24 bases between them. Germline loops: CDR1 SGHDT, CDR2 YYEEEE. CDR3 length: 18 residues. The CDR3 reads CASEISYLRGTGANVLTF. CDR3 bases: TGTGCCAGCGAGATTTCCTATCTACGGGGAACCGGGGCCAACGTCCTGACTTTC. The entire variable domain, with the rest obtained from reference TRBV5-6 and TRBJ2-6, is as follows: DAGVTQSPTHLIKTRGQQVTLRCSPKSGHDTVSWYQQALGQGPQFIFQYYEEEERQRGNFPDRFSGHQFPNYSSELNVNALLLGDSALYLCASEISYLRGTGANVLTFGAGSRLTVL.

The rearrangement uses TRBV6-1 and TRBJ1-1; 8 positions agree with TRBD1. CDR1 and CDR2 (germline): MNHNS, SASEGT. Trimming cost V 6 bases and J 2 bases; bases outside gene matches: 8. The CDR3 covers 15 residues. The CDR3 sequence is CASSVRTGTNTEAFF. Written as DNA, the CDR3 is TGTGCCAGCAGCGTCCGGACAGGGACCAACACTGAAGCTTTCTTT.

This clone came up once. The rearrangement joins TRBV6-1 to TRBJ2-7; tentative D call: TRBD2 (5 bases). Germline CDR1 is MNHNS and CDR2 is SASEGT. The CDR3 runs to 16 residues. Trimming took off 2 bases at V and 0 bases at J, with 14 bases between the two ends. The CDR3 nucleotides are TGTGCCAGCAGTGAATGGGTGGGAGATAGCTCCTACGAGCAGTACTTC. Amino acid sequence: CASSEWVGDSSYEQYF.

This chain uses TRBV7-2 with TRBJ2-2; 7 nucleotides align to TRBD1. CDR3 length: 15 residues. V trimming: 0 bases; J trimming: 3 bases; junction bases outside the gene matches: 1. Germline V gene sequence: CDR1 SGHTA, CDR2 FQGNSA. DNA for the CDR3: TGTGCCAGCAGCTTAGCGACAGGGTACACCGGGGAGCTGTTTTTT. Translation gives CASSLATGYTGELFF.

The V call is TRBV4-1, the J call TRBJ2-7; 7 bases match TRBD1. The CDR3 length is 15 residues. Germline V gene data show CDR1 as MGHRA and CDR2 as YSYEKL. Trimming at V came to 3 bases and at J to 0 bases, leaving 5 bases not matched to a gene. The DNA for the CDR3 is TGCGCCAGCAGCCATGCCGGGACAGCCTCCTACGAGCAGTACTTC. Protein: CASSHAGTASYEQYF.

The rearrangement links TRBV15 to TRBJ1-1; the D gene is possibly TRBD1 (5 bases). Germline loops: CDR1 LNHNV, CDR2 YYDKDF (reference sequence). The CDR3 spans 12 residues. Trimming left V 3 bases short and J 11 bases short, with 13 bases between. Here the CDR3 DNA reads TGTGCCACCAGCAGCGGGGGAAGTGATGCTTTCTTT. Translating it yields CATSSGGSDAFF.

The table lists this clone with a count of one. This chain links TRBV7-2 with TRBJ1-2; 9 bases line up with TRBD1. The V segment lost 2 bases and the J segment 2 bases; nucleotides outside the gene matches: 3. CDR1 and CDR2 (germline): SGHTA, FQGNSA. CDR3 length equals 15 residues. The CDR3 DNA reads TGTGCCAGCAGCTTACACAGGGGGCTAAACTATGGCTACACCTTC. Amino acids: CASSLHRGLNYGYTF.

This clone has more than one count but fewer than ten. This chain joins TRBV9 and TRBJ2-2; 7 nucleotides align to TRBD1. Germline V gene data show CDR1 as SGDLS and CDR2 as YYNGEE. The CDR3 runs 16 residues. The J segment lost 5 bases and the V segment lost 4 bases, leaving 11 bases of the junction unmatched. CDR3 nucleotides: TGTGCCAGCAGCCCCCCGGTGACAGGGATAACCGGGGAGCTGTTTTTT. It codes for CASSPPVTGITGELFF.

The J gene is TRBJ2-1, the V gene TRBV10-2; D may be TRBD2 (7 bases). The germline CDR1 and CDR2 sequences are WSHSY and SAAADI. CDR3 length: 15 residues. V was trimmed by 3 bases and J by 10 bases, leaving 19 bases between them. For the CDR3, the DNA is TGCGCCAGCAGTGAAAGGGCAGGGGAGGGAAGCGAGCAGTTCTTC. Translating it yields CASSERAGEGSEQFF.

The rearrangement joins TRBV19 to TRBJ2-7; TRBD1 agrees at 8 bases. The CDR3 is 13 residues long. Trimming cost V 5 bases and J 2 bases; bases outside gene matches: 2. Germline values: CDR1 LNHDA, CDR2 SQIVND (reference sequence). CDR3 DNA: TGTGCCAGTAGTCCACAGGGGGCCTACGAGCAGTACTTC. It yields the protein CASSPQGAYEQYF.

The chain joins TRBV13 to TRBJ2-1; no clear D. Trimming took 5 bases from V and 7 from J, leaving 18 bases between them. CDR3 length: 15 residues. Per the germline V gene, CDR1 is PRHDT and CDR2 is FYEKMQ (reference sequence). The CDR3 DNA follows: TGTGCCAGCAGCCCCCTTTCCACCCTCCAGAATGAGCAGTTCTTC. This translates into CASSPLSTLQNEQFF.

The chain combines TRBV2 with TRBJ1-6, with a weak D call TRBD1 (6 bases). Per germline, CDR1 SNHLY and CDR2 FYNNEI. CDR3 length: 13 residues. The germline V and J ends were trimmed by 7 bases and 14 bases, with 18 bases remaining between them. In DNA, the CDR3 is TGTGCCAGCAACGAGGGGGAGGGAACAGCCCTCCACTTT. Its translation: CASNEGEGTALHF.

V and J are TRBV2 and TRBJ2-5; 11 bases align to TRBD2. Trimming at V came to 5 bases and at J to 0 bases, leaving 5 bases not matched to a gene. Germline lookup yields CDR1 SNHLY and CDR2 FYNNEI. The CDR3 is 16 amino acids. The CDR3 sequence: CASSPGTSGHQETQYF. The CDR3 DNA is TGTGCCAGCAGTCCCGGGACTAGCGGTCACCAAGAGACCCAGTACTTC.

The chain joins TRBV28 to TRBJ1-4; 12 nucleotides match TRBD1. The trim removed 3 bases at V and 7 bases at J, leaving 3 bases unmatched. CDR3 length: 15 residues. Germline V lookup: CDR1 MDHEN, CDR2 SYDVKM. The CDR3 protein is CASSFGTGGGEKLFF. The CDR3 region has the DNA TGTGCCAGCAGTTTCGGGACAGGGGGCGGTGAAAAACTGTTTTTT.

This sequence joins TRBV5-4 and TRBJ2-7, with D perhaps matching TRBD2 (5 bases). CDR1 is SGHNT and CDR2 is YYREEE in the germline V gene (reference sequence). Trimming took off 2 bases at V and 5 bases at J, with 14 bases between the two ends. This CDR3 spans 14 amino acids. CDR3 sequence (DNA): TGTGCCAGCAGCTTTCCTAGCATCCTTGACGAGCAGTACTTC. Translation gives CASSFPSILDEQYF.

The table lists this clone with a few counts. CDR3 amino acids: CASSSTGGTDTQYF. Here the CDR3 DNA reads TGTGCCAGCAGTTCGACGGGAGGCACAGATACGCAGTATTTT. The J gene is TRBJ2-3, the V gene TRBV27; possible D gene TRBD2, 6 bases. The CDR3 has 14 residues. The ends were cut back, 4 bases at V and 1 base at J, with 9 bases in the middle. CDR1 is MNHEY and CDR2 is SMNVEV in the germline V gene (reference sequence).

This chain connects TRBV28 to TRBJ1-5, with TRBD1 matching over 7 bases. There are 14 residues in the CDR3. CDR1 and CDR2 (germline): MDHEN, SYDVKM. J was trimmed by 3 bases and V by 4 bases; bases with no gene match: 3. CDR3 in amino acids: CASSSDRVNQPQHF. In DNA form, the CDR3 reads TGTGCCAGCAGTTCCGACAGGGTCAATCAGCCCCAGCATTTT.

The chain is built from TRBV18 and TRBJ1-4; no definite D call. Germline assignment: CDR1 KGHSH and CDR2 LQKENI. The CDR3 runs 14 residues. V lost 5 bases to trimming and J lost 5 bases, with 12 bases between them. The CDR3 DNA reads TGTGCCAGCTCATCGGGAGAAATAAATGAAAAACTGTTTTTT. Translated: CASSSGEINEKLFF. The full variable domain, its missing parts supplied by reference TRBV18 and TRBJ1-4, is NAGVMQNPRHLVRRRGQEARLRCSPMKGHSHVYWYRQLPEEGLKFMVYLQKENIIDESGMPKERFSAEFPKEGPSILRIQQVVRGDSAAYFCASSSGEINEKLFFGSGTQLSVL.

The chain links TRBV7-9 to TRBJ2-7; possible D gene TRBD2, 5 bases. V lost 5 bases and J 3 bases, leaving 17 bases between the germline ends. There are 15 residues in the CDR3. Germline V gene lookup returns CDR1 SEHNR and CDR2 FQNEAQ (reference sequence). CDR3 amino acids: CASSPESGRYYEQYF. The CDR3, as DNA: TGTGCCAGCAGCCCCGAGAGCGGTCGTTACTACGAGCAGTACTTC.

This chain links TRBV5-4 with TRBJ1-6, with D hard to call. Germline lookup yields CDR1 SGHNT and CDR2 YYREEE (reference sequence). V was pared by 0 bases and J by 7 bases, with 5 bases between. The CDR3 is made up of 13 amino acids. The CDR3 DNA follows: TGTGCCAGCAGCTTGGCCGAGAATTCACCCCTCCACTTT. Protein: CASSLAENSPLHF.

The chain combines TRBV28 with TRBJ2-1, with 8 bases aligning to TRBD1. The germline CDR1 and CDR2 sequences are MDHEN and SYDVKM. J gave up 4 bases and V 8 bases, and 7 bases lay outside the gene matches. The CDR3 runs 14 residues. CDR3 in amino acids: CASYPGQEYNEQFF. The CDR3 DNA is TGTGCCAGCTATCCGGGACAGGAGTACAATGAGCAGTTCTTC.

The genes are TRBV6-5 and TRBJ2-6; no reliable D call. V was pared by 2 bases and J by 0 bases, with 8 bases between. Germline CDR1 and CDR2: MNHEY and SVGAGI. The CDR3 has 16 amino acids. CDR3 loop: CASSYLASSGANVLTF. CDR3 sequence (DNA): TGTGCCAGCAGTTACCTGGCATCCTCTGGGGCCAACGTCCTGACTTTC.

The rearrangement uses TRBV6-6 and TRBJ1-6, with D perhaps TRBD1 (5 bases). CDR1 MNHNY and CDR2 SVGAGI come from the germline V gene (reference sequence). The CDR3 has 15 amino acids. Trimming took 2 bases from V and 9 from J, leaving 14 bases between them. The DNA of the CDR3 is TGTGCCAGCAGTTACCCCGGACAAAACGCTTCACCCCTCCACTTT. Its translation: CASSYPGQNASPLHF.

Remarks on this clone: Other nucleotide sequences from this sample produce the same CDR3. For the CDR3, the DNA is TGTGCCTGGAGTGTGCGGGGAGATACGCAGTATTTT. Its translation: CAWSVRGDTQYF. The chain links TRBV30 to TRBJ2-3; maybe TRBD2 (6 bases). The CDR3 totals 12 residues. Germline V gives CDR1 GTSNPN, CDR2 SVGIG (reference sequence). V was clipped by 0 bases and J by 5 bases, with 6 bases between them.

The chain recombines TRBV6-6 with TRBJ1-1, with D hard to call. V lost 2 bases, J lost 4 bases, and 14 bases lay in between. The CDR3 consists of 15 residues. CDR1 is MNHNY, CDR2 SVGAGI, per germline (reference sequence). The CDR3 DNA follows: TGTGCCAGCAGTTACCCCGGCCGGGTCGGCACTGAAGCTTTCTTT. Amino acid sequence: CASSYPGRVGTEAFF.

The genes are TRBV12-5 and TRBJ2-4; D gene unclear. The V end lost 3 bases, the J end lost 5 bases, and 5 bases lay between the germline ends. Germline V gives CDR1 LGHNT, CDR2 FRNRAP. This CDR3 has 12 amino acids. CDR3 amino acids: CASGFLQNIQYF. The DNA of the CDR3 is TGTGCTAGTGGTTTTCTTCAAAACATTCAGTACTTC.

The CDR3 reads CASSSRDYQFF. In DNA, the CDR3 is TGTGCCAGCAGTTCCCGGGACTATCAGTTCTTC. J is TRBJ2-1 and V is TRBV28, with 7 bases matching TRBD2. Per the germline V gene, CDR1 is MDHEN and CDR2 is SYDVKM. The CDR3 extends over 11 amino acids. After removal of 4 bases from V and 13 bases from J, the junction contained 4 bases not matched to a gene.